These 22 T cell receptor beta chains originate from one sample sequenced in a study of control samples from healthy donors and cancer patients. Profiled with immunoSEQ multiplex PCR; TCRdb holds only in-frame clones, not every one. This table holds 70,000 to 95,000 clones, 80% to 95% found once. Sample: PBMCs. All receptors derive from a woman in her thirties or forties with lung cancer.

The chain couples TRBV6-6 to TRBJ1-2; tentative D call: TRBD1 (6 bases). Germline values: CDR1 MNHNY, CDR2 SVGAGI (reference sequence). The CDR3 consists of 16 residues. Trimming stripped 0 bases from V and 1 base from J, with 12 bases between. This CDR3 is CASSYSGARDNYGYTF. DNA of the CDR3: TGTGCCAGCAGTTACTCGGGGGCACGAGATAACTATGGCTACACCTTC.

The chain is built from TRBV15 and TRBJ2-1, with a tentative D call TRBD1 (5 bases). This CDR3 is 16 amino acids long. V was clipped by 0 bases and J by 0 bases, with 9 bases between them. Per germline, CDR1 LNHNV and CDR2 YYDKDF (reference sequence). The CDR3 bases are TGTGCCACCAGCAGAGATCTTACAGGCTCCTACAATGAGCAGTTCTTC. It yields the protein CATSRDLTGSYNEQFF.

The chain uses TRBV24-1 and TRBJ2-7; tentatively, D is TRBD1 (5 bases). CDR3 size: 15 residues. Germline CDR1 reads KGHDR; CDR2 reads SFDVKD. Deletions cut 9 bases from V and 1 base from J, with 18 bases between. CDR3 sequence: CATSAGAEQSYEQYF. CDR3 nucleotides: TGTGCCACCTCCGCTGGGGCCGAACAATCCTACGAGCAGTACTTC.

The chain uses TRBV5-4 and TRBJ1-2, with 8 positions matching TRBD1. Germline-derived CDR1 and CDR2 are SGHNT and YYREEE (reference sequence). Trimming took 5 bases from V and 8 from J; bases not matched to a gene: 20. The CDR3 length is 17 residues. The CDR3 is CASRPLSVGQGSEGYTF. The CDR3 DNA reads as TGTGCCAGCAGACCCCTCTCCGTTGGACAGGGATCGGAGGGCTACACCTTC.

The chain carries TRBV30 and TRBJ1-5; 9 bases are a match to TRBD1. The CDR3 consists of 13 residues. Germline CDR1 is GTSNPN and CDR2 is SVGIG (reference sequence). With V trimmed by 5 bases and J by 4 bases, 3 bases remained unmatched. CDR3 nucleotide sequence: TGTGCCTGGGGGGGGACAGGGAATCAGCCCCAGCATTTT. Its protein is CAWGGTGNQPQHF.

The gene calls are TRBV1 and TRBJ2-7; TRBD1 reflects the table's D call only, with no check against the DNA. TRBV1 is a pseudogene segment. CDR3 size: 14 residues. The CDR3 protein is CTSSQTGTDYEQYF. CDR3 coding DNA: TGCACCAGCAGCCAAACCGGGACAGACTACGAGCAGTACTTC.

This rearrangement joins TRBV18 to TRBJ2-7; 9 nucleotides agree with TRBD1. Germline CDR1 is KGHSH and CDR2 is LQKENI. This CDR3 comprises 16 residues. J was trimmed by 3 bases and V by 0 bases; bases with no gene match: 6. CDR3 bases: TGTGCCAGCTCACCACCCGGACAGGGACAGGGCTACGAGCAGTACTTC. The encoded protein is CASSPPGQGQGYEQYF.

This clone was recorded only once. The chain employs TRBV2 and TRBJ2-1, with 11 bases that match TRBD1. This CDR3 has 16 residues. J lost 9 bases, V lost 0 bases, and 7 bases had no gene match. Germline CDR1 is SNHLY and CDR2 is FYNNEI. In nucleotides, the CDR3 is TGTGCCAGCAGTGAAGCTAGGGGACAGGGGGGATCTGAGCAGTTCTTC. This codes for CASSEARGQGGSEQFF. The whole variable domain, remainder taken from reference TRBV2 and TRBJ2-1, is EPEVTQTPSHQVTQMGQEVILRCVPISNHLYFYWYRQILGQKVEFLVSFYNNEISEKSEIFDDQFSVERPDGSNFTLKIRSTKLEDSAMYFCASSEARGQGGSEQFFGPGTRLTVL.

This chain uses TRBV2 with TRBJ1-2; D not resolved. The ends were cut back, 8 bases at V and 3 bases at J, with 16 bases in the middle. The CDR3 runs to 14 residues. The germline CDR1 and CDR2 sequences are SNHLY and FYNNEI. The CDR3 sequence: CASRRGLSDYGYTF. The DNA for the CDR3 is TGTGCCAGCCGACGAGGTTTGTCGGACTATGGCTACACCTTC.

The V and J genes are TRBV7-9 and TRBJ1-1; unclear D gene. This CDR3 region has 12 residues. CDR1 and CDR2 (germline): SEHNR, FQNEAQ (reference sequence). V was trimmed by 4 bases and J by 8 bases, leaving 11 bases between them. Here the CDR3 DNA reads TGTGCCAGCAGCTCAACGTCCAGGGAAGCTTTCTTT. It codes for CASSSTSREAFF.

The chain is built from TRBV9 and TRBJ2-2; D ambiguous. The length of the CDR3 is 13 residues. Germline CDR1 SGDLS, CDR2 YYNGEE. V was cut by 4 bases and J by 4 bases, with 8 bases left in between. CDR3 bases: TGTGCCAGCAGCCCCCGTCCCACCGGGGAGCTGTTTTTT. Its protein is CASSPRPTGELFF. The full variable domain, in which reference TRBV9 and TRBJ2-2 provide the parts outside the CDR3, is DSGVTQTPKHLITATGQRVTLRCSPRSGDLSVYWYQQSLDQGLQFLIQYYNGEERAKGNILERFSAQQFPDLHSELNLSSLELGDSALYFCASSPRPTGELFFGEGSRLTVL.

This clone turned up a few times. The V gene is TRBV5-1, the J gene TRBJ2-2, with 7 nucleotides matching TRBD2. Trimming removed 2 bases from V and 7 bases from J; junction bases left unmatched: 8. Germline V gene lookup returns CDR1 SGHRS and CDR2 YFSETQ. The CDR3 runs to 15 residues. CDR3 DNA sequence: TGCGCCAGCAGCTTATCTACTAGCGAGGGCGGGGAGCTGTTTTTT. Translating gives CASSLSTSEGGELFF.

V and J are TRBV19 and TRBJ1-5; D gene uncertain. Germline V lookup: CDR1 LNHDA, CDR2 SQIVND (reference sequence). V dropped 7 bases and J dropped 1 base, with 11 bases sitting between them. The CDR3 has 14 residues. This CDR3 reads CASNAGRSNQPQHF. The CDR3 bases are TGTGCCAGTAACGCGGGTAGAAGCAATCAGCCCCAGCATTTT. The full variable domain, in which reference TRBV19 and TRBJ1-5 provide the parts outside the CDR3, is DGGITQSPKYLFRKEGQNVTLSCEQNLNHDAMYWYRQDPGQGLRLIYYSQIVNDFQKGDIAEGYSVSREKKESFPLTVTSAQKNPTAFYLCASNAGRSNQPQHFGDGTRLSIL.

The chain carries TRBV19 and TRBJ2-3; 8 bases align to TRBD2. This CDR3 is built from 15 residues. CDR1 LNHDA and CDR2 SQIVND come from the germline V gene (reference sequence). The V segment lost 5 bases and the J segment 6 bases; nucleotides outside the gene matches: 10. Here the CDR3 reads CASSGAGGTHDTQYF. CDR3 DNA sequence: TGTGCCAGTAGTGGCGCGGGGGGAACGCATGATACGCAGTATTTT.

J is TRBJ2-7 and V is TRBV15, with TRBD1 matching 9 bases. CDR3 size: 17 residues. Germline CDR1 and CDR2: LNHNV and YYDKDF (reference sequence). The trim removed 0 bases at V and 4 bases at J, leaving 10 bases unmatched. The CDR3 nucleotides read TGTGCCACCAGCAGAGATCGAATTAGGGACAGGGATTACGAGCAGTACTTC. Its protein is CATSRDRIRDRDYEQYF.

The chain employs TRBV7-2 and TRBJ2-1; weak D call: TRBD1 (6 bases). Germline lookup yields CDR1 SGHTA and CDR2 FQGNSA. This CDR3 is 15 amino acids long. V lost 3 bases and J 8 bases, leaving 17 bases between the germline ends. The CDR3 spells CASSFGTFGGHEQFF. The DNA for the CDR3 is TGTGCCAGCAGCTTCGGGACATTTGGTGGACATGAGCAGTTCTTC. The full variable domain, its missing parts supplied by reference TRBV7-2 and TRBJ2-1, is GAGVSQSPSNKVTEKGKDVELRCDPISGHTALYWYRQSLGQGLEFLIYFQGNSAPDKSGLPSDRFSAERTGGSVSTLTIQRTQQEDSAVYLCASSFGTFGGHEQFFGPGTRLTVL.

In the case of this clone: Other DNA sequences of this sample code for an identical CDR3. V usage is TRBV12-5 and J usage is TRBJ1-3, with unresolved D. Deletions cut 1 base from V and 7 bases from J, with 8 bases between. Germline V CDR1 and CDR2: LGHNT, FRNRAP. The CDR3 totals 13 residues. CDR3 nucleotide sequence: TGTGCTAGTGGTTTGGACCCCCAGAACACCATATATTTT. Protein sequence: CASGLDPQNTIYF.

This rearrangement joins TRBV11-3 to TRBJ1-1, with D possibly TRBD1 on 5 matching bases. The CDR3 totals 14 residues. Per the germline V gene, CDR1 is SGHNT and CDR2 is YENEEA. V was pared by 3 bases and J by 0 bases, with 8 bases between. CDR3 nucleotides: TGTGCCAGCAGCTTTAAGGGGCTGAACACTGAAGCTTTCTTT. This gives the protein CASSFKGLNTEAFF.

The chain's CDR3 is CASSPKGGTEAFF. Here the CDR3 DNA reads TGTGCCAGCAGCCCTAAAGGGGGCACTGAAGCTTTCTTT. V usage is TRBV5-6 and J usage is TRBJ1-1; possible D gene TRBD1, 6 bases. The CDR3 contains 13 residues. Trimming left V 4 bases short and J 4 bases short, with 11 bases between. CDR1 is SGHDT and CDR2 is YYEEEE in the germline V gene.

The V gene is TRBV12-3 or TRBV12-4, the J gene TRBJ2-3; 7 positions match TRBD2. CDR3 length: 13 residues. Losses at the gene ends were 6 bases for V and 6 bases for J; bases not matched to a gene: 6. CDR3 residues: CASSPWGGDTQYF. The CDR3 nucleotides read TGTGCCAGCAGCCCATGGGGGGGGGATACGCAGTATTTT.

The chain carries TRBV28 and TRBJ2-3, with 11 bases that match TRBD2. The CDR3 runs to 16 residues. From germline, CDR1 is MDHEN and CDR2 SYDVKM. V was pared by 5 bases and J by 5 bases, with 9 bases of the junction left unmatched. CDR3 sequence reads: CASSLPGLAEIDTQYF. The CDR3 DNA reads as TGTGCCAGCAGTCTCCCGGGACTAGCGGAGATAGATACGCAGTATTTT.

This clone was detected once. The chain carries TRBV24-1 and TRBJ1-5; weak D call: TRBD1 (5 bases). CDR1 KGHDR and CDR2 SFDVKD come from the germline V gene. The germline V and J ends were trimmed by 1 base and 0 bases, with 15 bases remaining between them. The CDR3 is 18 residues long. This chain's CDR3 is CATSDFLGGEHSNQPQHF. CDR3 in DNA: TGTGCCACCAGTGATTTTTTGGGGGGGGAGCATAGCAATCAGCCCCAGCATTTT.